This TCR beta chain was found in a study of human T cells and chemical hapten exposure. Study-wide findings and caveats: Expanded TCRs showed more large CDR3 clusters than pre-sensitization or healthy control sets. The number of TCRs over 1 in 1000 frequency stayed unchanged after DPC.

TCRdb fed the RACE reads into MiXCR, producing one record per CDR3 protein. This sample has approximately 320,000 distinct CDR3 sequences; approximately 5.8% occur once, and the top ten carry around 8.6%. A remark on this clonotype: Antigen unknown.

The time point was: pre-sensitization, week 0. Documented treatment: therapeutic diphenylcyclopropenone sensitization with weekly scalp DPC. Each patch test followed a blood draw. V was shortened by 6 bases and J by 6 bases, with 8 bases between the two germline ends. Germline CDR1 reads SNHLY; CDR2 reads FYNNEI. There are 12 residues in the CDR3. Sequencing used whole blood, obtained in connection with sensitization to the hapten diphenylcyclopropenone (DPC). The chain joins TRBV2 to TRBJ2-2; D gene ambiguous. The clonotype was recovered from a woman aged 18-35 years with alopecia areata. Some clones in this sample may be carry-over from other donors' samples. The DNA for the CDR3 is TGTGCCAGCAGGCTGGTACCCGGGGAGCTGTTTTTT. Its protein is CASRLVPGELFF.